A single sample is the source of the 12 T cell receptor beta chains below, sequenced in a study of blood T cell repertoires in COVID-19 (dated by TCRdb to 2020 to 2022). The library was prepared using the immunoSEQ multiplex PCR assay. Entries here come from immuneACCESS through TCRdb and include only in-frame sequences with V and J called. Some clones fail to appear in such tables; in the studies checked, an unresolved V gene covers under half of the shortfall, and the cause of the remainder is unknown. The sample table holds over 150,000 clones, of which about 80% were seen once. Together, the top ten hold about 29% of the sample. The sample comprised peripheral blood. These receptor sequences come from a woman aged 60-75 years with acute or convalescent COVID-19.

The genes are TRBV29-1 and TRBJ1-1; D ambiguous. With 6 bases removed from V and 4 bases from J, the gap between germline ends came to 18 bases. There are 14 residues in the CDR3. Germline-derived CDR1 and CDR2 are SQVTM and ANQGSEA. DNA of the CDR3: TGCAGCGTAAGTGTGTCCGGGAGTGGCACTGAAGCTTTCTTT. Protein product: CSVSVSGSGTEAFF.

The chain combines TRBV27 with TRBJ1-2, with D possibly TRBD1 on 6 matching bases. V was shortened by 5 bases and J by 0 bases, with 16 bases between the two germline ends. The germline gives CDR1 MNHEY, CDR2 SMNVEV (reference sequence). CDR3 length equals 16 residues. The CDR3: CASSPLTGAANYGYTF. The CDR3 DNA is TGTGCCAGCAGTCCCTTGACAGGCGCTGCTAACTATGGCTACACCTTC.

This clone was seen a handful of times. The V and J genes are TRBV14 and TRBJ1-3; TRBD1 might be the D (6 bases). The CDR3 totals 14 residues. Trimming removed 4 bases from V and 1 base from J, with 8 bases in between. Germline lookup yields CDR1 SGHDN and CDR2 FVKESK. CDR3 nucleotide sequence: TGTGCCAGCAGCCGCAGGGGATCTGGAAACACCATATATTTT. Protein: CASSRRGSGNTIYF. Together with reference TRBV14 and TRBJ1-3, the CDR3 gives the full variable domain: EAGVTQFPSHSVIEKGQTVTLRCDPISGHDNLYWYRRVMGKEIKFLLHFVKESKQDESGMPNNRFLAERTGGTYSTLKVQPAELEDSGVYFCASSRRGSGNTIYFGEGSWLTVV.

Only one count was recorded for this clone. The chain is built from TRBV28 and TRBJ2-2, with 10 positions matching TRBD1. Looked up from germline, CDR1 is MDHEN and CDR2 is SYDVKM. V lost 4 bases, J lost 3 bases, and 8 bases stayed unmatched. This CDR3 has 17 amino acids. CDR3 DNA: TGTGCCAGCAGTTCGTGGACAGGGGGTGGGGACACCGGGGAGCTGTTTTTT. It yields the protein CASSSWTGGGDTGELFF.

The V and J genes are TRBV5-6 and TRBJ2-3; 10 nucleotides line up with TRBD1. CDR3 size: 14 residues. CDR1 SGHDT and CDR2 YYEEEE come from the germline V gene. V shed 10 bases, J shed 6 bases, and the junction held 11 bases outside the gene matches. CDR3 in DNA: TGTGCCTCCCGGGGGACAGGGGACGCGGATACGCAGTATTTT. Translating it yields CASRGTGDADTQYF.

The chain carries TRBV5-1 and TRBJ1-2; D may be TRBD1 (6 bases). V gave up 6 bases and J gave up 8 bases, with 26 bases separating them. The germline V gene has CDR1 SGHRS and CDR2 YFSETQ. This CDR3 has 16 amino acids. The CDR3 nucleotides are TGCGCCAGCAACCCAACCGCCGGGACAACCCACCAGGGCTACACCTTC. Translation gives CASNPTAGTTHQGYTF.

The V gene is TRBV7-3, the J gene TRBJ1-4; 9 bases line up with TRBD1. The V gene end was trimmed by 5 bases and the J gene end by 5 bases; junction bases not matched to a gene: 3. CDR3 size: 14 residues. Looked up from germline, CDR1 is SGHTA and CDR2 is FQGTGA. CDR3 sequence: CASSTTGGNEKLFF. CDR3 in DNA: TGTGCCAGCAGCACGACAGGGGGAAATGAAAAACTGTTTTTT.

The chain couples TRBV5-6 to TRBJ2-7; D may be TRBD2 (6 bases). CDR3 length equals 14 residues. CDR1 SGHDT and CDR2 YYEEEE come from the germline V gene. V shed 4 bases and J shed 3 bases, with 14 bases lying between them. CDR3 bases: TGTGCCAGCAGCAAATACGGGGGTAGCTACGAGCAGTACGTC. Residues: CASSKYGGSYEQYV.

The chain is built from TRBV19 and TRBJ1-5; TRBD1 might be the D (6 bases). V was clipped by 6 bases and J by 1 base, with 16 bases between them. CDR1 LNHDA and CDR2 SQIVND come from the germline V gene (reference sequence). The CDR3 length is 16 residues. The CDR3 protein is CASRLQGSWSNQPQHF. For the CDR3, the DNA is TGTGCCAGTAGACTACAGGGATCGTGGAGCAATCAGCCCCAGCATTTT.

This chain uses TRBV5-8 with TRBJ1-2; tentative D call: TRBD1 (6 bases). V lost 0 bases to trimming and J lost 5 bases, with 14 bases between them. The CDR3 runs to 15 residues. From germline, CDR1 is SGHTS and CDR2 YDEGEE. CDR3 sequence: CASSLDPQGRYGYTF. The CDR3 bases are TGTGCCAGCAGCTTGGACCCACAGGGCCGGTATGGCTACACCTTC.

This chain connects TRBV11-3 to TRBJ2-7; TRBD1 might be the D (5 bases). The V and J ends lost 5 bases and 0 bases respectively, with 11 bases between them. The germline V gene encodes CDR1 SGHNT and CDR2 YENEEA. This CDR3 contains 14 residues. CDR3 DNA sequence: TGTGCCAGCAGCCCTGACAGAAGCTCCTACGAGCAGTACTTC. It translates to CASSPDRSSYEQYF.

This clone was counted between two and nine times. The chain carries TRBV18 and TRBJ2-2; D possibly corresponds to TRBD1 (6 bases). From germline, CDR1 is KGHSH and CDR2 LQKENI. The CDR3 runs 17 residues. V gave up 5 bases and J gave up 1 base, with 17 bases separating them. The CDR3 bases are TGTGCCAGCTCAACTAATACGGGACAACAGAACACCGGGGAGCTGTTTTTT. Its protein is CASSTNTGQQNTGELFF.